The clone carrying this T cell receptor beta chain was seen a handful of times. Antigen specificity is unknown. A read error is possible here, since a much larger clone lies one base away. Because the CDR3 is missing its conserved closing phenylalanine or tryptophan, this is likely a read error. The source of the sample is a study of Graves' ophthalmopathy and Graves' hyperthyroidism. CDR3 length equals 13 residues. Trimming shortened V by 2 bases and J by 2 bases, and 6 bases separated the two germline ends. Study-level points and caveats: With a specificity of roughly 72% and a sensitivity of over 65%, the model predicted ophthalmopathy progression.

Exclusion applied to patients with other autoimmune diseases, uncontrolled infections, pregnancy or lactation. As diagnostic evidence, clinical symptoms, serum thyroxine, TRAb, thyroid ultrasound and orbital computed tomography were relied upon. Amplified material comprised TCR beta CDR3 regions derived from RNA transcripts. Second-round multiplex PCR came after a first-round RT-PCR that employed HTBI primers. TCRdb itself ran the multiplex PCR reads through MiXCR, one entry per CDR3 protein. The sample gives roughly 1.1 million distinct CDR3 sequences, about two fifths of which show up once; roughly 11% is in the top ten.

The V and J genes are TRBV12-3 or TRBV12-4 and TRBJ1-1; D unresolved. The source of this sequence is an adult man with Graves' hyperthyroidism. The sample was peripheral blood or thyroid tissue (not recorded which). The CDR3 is CASSLQINTEAFL. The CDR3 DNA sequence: TGTGCCAGCAGTTTACAGATTAACACTGAAGCTTTCCTT.